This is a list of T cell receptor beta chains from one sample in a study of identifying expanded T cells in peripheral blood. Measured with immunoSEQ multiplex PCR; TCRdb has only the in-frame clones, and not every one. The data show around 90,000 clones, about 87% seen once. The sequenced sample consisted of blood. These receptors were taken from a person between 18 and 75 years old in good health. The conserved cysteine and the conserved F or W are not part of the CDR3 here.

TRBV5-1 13 ASSFGTSNTGELF
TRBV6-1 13 ASSEDPSGTGELF
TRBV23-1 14 ASSQSWREGYNEQF
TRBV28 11 ATTRDSSYEQY
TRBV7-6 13 ASSLAQGRPYEQY
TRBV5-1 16 ASSLGRLAGVSYNEQF
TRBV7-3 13 ASSLTGQGGETQY
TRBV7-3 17 ASSLGLAGEVEAYNEQF
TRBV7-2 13 ASSWLAGPYNEQF
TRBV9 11 ASTQRWNTEAF
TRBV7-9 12 ASSSLGRLNEQY
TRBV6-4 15 ASSDSNGADGANVLT
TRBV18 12 ASSPGGSNEKLF
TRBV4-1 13 ASSQGNRGGETQY
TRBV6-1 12 ASSRGTGVTEAF
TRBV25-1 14 ASSELAETSKNIQY
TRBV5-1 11 ASSLGGQETQY
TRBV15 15 ATSRDLPGRKNEKLF
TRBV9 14 ASSVAAGGLNTEAF
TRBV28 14 ASSLPLPDRANGYT
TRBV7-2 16 ASSSAGMRVIAKNIQY
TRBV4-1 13 ASSQEDRVGQPQH
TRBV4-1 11 ASSQSTRSEQY
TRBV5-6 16 ASSLAGTGVLMNTEAF
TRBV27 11 ASSSRTASPLH
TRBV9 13 ASSVAGGFADTQY
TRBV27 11 ASSQRAEETQY
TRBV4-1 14 ASRGQGGARTDTQY
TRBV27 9 ASLWGETQY
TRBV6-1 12 ASSEVRFLETQY